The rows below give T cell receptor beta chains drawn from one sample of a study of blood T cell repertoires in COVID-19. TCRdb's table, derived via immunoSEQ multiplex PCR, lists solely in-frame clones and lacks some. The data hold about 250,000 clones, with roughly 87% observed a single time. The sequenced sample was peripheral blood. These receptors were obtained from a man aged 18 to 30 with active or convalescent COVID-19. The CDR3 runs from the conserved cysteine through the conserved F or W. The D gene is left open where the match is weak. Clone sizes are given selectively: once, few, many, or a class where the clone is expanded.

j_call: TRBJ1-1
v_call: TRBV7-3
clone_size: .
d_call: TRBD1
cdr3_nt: TGTGCCAGCAGAAGACAGGGCCACACTGAAGCTTTCTTT
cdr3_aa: CASRRQGHTEAFF

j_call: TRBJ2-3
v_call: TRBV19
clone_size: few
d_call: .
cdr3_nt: TGTGCCAGTAGTGTACGGACAGAGTGGGATACGCAGTATTTT
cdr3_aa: CASSVRTEWDTQYF

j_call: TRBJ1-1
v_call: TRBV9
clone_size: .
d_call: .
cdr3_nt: TGTGCCAGCAGCGTAGAAGGGGAAGGAAGGGACACTGAAGCTTTCTTT
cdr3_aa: CASSVEGEGRDTEAFF

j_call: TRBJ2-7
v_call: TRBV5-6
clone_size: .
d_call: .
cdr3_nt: TGTGCCAGCAGCTTGTTCAATTCAGAGGGCTACGAGCAGTACTTC
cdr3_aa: CASSLFNSEGYEQYF

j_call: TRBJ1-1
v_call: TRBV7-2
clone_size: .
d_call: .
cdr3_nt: TGTGCCAGCAGCTTACTCCGGGAGAACACTGAAGCTTTCTTT
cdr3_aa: CASSLLRENTEAFF

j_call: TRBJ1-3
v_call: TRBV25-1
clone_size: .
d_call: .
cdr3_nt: TGTGCCAGCAGTGAAGGTGACATATCTGGAAACACCATATATTTT
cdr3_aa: CASSEGDISGNTIYF

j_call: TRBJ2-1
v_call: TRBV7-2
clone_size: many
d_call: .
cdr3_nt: TGTGCCAGCAGCCCGGACAGATACAATGAGCAGTTCTTC
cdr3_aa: CASSPDRYNEQFF

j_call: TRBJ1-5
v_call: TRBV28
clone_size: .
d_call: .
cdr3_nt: TGTGCCAGCAGTTTGGAGCTTGTAGTCAATCAGCCCCAGCATTTT
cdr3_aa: CASSLELVVNQPQHF

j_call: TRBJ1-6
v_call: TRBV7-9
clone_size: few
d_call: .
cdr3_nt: TGTGCCAGCAGCTTGATAGGCGGTGGTAATTCACCCCTCCACTTT
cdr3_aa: CASSLIGGGNSPLHF

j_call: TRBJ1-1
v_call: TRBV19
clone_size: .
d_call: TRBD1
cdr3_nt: TGTGCCAGTAGTATAAGCGGGCAGGGGGAAAGCATGAACACTGAAGCTTTCTTT
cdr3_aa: CASSISGQGESMNTEAFF

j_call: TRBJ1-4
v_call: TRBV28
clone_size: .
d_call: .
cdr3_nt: TGTGCCAGCAGTACCCCAGGTGATAATGAAAAACTGTTTTTT
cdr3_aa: CASSTPGDNEKLFF

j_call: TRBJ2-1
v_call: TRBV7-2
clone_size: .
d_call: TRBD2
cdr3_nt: TGTGCCAGCAGCTTACCGGGAGGGCCACAGTTCTTC
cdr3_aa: CASSLPGGPQFF

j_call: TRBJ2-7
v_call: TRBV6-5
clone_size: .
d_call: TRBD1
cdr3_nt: TGTGCCAGCCACCGGGACAGGGGAGGCGAGCAGTACTTC
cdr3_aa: CASHRDRGGEQYF

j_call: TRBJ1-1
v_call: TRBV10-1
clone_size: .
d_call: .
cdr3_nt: TGCGCCAGCAGTAGGAGGGCGTGGGGGGACACTGAAGCTTTCTTT
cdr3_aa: CASSRRAWGDTEAFF

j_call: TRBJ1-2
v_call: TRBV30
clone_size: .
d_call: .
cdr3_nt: TGTGCCTGGACCCAAACACGGGCGGGGAACTATGGCTACACCTTC
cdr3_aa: CAWTQTRAGNYGYTF

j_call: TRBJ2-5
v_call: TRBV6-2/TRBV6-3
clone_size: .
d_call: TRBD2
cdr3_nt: TGTGCCAGCAGTTCCGGGACTAGCTTTATAGAGACCCAGTACTTC
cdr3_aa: CASSSGTSFIETQYF

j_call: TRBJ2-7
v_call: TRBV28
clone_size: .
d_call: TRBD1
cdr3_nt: TGTGCCAGCTACCAGAGACAGGGATCCTACGAGCAGTACTTC
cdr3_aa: CASYQRQGSYEQYF

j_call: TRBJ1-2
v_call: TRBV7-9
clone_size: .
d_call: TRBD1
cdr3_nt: TGTGCCAGCAGCGAGGGACAGGGACCGTGGGGCTACACCTTC
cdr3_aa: CASSEGQGPWGYTF

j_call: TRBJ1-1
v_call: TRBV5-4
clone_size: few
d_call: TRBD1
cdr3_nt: TGTGCCAGCAGTCCGGGACAGAGGAACACTGAAGCTTTCTTT
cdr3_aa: CASSPGQRNTEAFF

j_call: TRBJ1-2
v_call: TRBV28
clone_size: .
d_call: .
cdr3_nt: TGTGCCAGCAGTACTCCCATGGGGGGTAACTATGGCTACACCTTC
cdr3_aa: CASSTPMGGNYGYTF

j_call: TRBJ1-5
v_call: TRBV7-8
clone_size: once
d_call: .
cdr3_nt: TGTGCCAGCAGCTTAGGGCCCGGAGGGCCCCAGCATTTT
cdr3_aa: CASSLGPGGPQHF

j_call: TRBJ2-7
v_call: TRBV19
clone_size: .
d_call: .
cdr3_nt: TGTGCCAGTAGTACTCCTTCGGAGCAGTACTTC
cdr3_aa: CASSTPSEQYF

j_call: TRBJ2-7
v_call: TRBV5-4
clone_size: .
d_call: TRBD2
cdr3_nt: TGTGCCAGCAGCTTGACAGGGAGCGGGAGATCCTACGAGCAGTACTTC
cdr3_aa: CASSLTGSGRSYEQYF

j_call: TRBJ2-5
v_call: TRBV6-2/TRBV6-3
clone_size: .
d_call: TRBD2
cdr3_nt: TGTGCCAGCAGTTACAGGCCTAGCGGGGGCCAAGAGACCCAGTACTTC
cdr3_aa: CASSYRPSGGQETQYF

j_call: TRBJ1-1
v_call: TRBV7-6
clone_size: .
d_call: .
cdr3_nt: TGTGCCAGCAGCCCGACCACAGGGAACACTGAAGCTTTCTTT
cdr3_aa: CASSPTTGNTEAFF

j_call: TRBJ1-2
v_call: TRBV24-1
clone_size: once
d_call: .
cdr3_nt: TGTGCCACCAGTGATTTGCGGGGGGGGCGAAACTATGGCTACACCTTC
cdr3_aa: CATSDLRGGRNYGYTF

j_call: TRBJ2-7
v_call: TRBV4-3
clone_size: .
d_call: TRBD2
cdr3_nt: TGCGCCAGCAGCCCAGGGAGGGCTAGTAACGAGCAGTACTTC
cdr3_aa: CASSPGRASNEQYF

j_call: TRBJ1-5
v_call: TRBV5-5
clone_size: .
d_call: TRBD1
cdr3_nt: TGTGCCAGCAGCCCGCGGACAGGGCCAAGCAATCAGCCCCAGCATTTT
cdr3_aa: CASSPRTGPSNQPQHF

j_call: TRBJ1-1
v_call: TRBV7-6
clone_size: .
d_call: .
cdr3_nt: TGTGCCAGCAGCTTTGGGAGGGAGATGAACACTGAAGCTTTCTTT
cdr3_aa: CASSFGREMNTEAFF

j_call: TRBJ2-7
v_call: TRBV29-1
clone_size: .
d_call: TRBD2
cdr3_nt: TGCAGCGCATCCCTGGGGGGGAACCCCTACGAGCAGTACTTC
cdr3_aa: CSASLGGNPYEQYF

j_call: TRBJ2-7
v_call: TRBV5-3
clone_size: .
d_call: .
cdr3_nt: TGTGCCAGAAGCGGGCCGACTAAAACCAACTACGAGCAGTACTTC
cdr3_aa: CARSGPTKTNYEQYF

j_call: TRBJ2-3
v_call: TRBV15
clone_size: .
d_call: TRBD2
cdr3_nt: TGTGCCACCAGCAGAGCAAAACTAGCGGGGGGCACAGATACGCAGTATTTT
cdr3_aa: CATSRAKLAGGTDTQYF

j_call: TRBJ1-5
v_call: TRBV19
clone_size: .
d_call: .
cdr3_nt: TGTGCCAGTAGTAACCCAGGGGACAATCAGCCCCAGCATTTT
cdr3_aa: CASSNPGDNQPQHF

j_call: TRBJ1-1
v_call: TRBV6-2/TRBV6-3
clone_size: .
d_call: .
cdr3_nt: TGTGCCAGCAGTTACTCGATTCCGAGCGGGAACACTGAAGCTTTCTTT
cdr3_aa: CASSYSIPSGNTEAFF

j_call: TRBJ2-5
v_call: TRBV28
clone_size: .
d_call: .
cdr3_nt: TGTGCCAGCAGTCCCGGTAATTGGCAGGGAAAGGAGACCCAGTACTTC
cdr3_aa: CASSPGNWQGKETQYF

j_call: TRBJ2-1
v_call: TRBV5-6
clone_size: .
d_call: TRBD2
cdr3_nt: TGTGCCAGCAGCGCCGATAGCGGGGGTAAACAGGACAATGAGCAGTTCTTC
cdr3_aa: CASSADSGGKQDNEQFF

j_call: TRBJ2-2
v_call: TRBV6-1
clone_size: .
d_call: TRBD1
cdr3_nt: TGTGCCAGCAGACGGACAGGGGGCACCGGGGAGCTGTTTTTT
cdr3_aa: CASRRTGGTGELFF

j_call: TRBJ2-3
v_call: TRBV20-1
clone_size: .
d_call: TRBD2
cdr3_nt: TGCAGTGCTAGTCAGGCGGGGGGACCTGGGATTGCAGATACGCAGTATTTT
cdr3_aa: CSASQAGGPGIADTQYF

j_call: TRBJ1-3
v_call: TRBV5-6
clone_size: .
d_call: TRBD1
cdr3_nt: TGTGCCAGCGGACAGGGTGCAGGAAACACCATATATTTT
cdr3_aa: CASGQGAGNTIYF

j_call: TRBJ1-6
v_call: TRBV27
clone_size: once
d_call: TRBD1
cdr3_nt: TGTGCCAGCAGGATTGACAGGGGGAATTCACCCCTCCACTTT
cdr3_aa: CASRIDRGNSPLHF

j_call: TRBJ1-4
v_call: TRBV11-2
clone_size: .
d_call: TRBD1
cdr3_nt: TGTGCCAGCAGCCCAATCGACAGGGGGCTAGGGGAAAAACTGTTTTTT
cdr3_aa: CASSPIDRGLGEKLFF

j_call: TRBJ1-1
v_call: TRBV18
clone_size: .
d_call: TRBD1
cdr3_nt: TGTGCCAGCTCACCCGGACAGGCCACCCTTATGAACACTGAAGCTTTCTTT
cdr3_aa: CASSPGQATLMNTEAFF